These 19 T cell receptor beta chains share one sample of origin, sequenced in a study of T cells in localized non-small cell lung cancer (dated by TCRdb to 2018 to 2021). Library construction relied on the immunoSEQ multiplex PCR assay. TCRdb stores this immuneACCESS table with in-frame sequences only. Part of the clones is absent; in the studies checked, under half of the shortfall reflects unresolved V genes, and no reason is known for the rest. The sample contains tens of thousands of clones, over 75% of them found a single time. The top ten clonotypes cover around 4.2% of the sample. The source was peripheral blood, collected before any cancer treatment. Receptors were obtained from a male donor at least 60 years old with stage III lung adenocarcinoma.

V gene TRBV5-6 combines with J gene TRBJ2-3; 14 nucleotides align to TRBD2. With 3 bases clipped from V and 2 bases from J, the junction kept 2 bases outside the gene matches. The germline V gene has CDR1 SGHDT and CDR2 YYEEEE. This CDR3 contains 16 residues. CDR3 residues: CASSWTSGGFTDTQYF. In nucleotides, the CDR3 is TGTGCCAGCAGCTGGACTAGCGGGGGGTTCACAGATACGCAGTATTTT. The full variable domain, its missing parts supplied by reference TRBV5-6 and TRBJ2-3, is DAGVTQSPTHLIKTRGQQVTLRCSPKSGHDTVSWYQQALGQGPQFIFQYYEEEERQRGNFPDRFSGHQFPNYSSELNVNALLLGDSALYLCASSWTSGGFTDTQYFGPGTRLTVL.

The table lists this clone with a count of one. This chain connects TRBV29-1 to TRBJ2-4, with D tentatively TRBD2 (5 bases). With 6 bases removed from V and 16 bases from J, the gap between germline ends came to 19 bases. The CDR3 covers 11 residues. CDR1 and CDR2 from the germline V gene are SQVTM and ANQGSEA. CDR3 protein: CSVWAEGGGYF. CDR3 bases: TGCAGCGTCTGGGCAGAGGGTGGAGGATACTTC.

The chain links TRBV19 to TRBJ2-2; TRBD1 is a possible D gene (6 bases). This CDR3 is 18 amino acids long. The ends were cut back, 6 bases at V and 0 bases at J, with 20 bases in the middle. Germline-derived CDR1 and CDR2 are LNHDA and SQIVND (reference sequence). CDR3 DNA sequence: TGTGCCAGTAGCCGCCGGGGACAATCCGATCCGAACACCGGGGAGCTGTTTTTT. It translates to CASSRRGQSDPNTGELFF.

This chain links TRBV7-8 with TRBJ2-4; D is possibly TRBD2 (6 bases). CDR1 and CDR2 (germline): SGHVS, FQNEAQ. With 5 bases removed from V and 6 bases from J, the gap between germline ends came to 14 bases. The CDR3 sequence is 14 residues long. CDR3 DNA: TGTGCCAGCAGCCCCTCGGGGGTGGGAAACATTCAGTACTTC. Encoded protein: CASSPSGVGNIQYF.

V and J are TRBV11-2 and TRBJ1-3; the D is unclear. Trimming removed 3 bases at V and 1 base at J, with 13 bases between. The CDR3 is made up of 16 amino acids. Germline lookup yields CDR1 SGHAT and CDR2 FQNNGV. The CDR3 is CASSLVGSQSGNTIYF. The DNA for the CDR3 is TGTGCCAGCAGCTTGGTAGGGTCACAGTCTGGAAACACCATATATTTT.

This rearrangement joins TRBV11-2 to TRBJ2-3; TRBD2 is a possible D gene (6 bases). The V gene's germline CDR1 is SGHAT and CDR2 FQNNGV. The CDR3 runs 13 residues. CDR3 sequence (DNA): TGTGCAGGGTCGGCGGGGACCACAGATACGCAGTATTTT. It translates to CAGSAGTTDTQYF.

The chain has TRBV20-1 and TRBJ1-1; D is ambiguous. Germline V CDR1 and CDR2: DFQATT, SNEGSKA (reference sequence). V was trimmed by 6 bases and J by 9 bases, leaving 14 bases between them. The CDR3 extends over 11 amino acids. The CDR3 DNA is TGCAGTGCAGAACCGGGTCGGAAAGCTTTCTTT. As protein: CSAEPGRKAFF.

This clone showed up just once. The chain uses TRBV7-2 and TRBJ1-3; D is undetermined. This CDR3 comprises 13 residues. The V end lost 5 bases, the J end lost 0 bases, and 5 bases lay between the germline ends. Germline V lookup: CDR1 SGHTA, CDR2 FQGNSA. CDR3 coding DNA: TGTGCCAGCAGCGCTGGCTCTGGAAACACCATATATTTT. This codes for CASSAGSGNTIYF.

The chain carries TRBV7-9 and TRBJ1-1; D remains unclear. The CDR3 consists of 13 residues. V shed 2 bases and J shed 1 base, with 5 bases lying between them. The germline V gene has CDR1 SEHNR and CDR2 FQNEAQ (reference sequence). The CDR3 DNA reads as TGTGCCAGCAGCTTAAAGGCGAACACTGAAGCTTTCTTT. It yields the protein CASSLKANTEAFF.

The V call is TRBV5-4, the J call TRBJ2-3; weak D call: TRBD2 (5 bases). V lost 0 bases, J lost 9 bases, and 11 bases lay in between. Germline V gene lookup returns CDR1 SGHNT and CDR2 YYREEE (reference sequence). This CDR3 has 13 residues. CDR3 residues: CASSLDYGETQYF. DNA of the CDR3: TGTGCCAGCAGCTTGGACTACGGGGAAACGCAGTATTTT.

The CDR3 loop reads CASIRSGGTDYGYTF. The CDR3 DNA sequence: TGTGCCAGCATCAGATCGGGTGGGACAGACTATGGCTACACCTTC. The chain is built from TRBV6-5 and TRBJ1-2; 7 bases are shared with TRBD1. Per germline, CDR1 MNHEY and CDR2 SVGAGI. The CDR3 consists of 15 residues. The ends lost 7 bases at V and 3 bases at J; junction bases unmatched: 11.

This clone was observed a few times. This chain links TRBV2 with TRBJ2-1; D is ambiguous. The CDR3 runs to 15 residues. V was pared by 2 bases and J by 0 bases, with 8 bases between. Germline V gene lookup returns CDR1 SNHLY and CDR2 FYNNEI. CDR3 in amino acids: CASSEQAYSYNEQFF. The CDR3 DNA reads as TGTGCCAGCAGTGAACAGGCTTACTCCTACAATGAGCAGTTCTTC.

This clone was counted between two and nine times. In DNA form, the CDR3 reads TGTGCCAGCACCACCATCGGGACAGGGAGGGACTATGGCTACACCTTC. It translates to CASTTIGTGRDYGYTF. This chain joins TRBV7-9 and TRBJ1-2, with TRBD1 matching 9 bases. The trim removed 7 bases at V and 3 bases at J, leaving 12 bases unmatched. The CDR3 runs to 16 residues. Germline CDR1 SEHNR, CDR2 FQNEAQ (reference sequence).

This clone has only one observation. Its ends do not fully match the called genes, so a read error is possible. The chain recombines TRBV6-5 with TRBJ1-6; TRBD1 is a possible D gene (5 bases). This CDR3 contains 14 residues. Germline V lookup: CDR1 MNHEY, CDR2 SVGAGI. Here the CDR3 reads CASRPQGSNPPLHF. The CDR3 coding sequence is TGTGCCAGCAGACCGCAGGGCTCTAATCCACCCCTCCACTTT.

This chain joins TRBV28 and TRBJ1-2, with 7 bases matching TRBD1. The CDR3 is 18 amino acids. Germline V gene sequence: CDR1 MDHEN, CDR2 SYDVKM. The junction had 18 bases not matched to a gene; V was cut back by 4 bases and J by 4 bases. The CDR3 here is CASSSYPNDRVSFYGYTF. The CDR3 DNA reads TGTGCCAGCAGTTCGTATCCGAACGACAGGGTATCTTTCTATGGCTACACCTTC.

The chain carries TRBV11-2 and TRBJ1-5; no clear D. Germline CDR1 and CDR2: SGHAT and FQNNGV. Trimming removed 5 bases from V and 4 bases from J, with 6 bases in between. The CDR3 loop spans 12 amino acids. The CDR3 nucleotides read TGTGCCAGCAGCAGCATGAATCAGCCCCAGCATTTT. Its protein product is CASSSMNQPQHF.

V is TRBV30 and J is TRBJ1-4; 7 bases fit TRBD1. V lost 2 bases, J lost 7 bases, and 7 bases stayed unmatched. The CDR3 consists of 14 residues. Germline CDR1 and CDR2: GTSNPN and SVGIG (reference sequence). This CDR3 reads CAWSLRGAGEKLFF. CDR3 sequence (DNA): TGTGCCTGGAGTCTCAGGGGGGCTGGTGAAAAACTGTTTTTT.

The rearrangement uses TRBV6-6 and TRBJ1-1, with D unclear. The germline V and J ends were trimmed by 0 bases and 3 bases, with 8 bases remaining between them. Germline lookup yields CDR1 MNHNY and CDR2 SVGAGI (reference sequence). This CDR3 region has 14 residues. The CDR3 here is CASSYSPSDTEAFF. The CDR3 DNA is TGTGCCAGCAGTTACTCCCCCTCAGACACTGAAGCTTTCTTT.

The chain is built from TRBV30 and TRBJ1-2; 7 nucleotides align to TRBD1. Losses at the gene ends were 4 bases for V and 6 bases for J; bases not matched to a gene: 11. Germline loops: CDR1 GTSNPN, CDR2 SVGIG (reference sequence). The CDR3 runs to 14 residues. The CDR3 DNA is TGTGCCTGGATGTCCGGACAGGTGTACGATGGCTACACCTTC. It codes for CAWMSGQVYDGYTF. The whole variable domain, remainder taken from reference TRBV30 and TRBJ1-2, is SQTIHQWPATLVQPVGSPLSLECTVEGTSNPNLYWYRQAAGRGLQLLFYSVGIGQISSEVPQNLSASRPQDRQFILSSKKLLLSDSGFYLCAWMSGQVYDGYTFGSGTRLTVV.